The rows below give T cell receptor beta chains drawn from one sample of a study of brain T cells in children with intractable seizures. Assay used: immunoSEQ multiplex PCR; TCRdb lists only in-frame clones, some missing. Of around 100,000 clones listed, roughly 92% are singletons. The input for sequencing was peripheral blood, taken at surgery. The source of these receptors is a boy less than two years old with hemimegalencephaly and intractable seizures. Both conserved end residues are part of each CDR3. A D gene is named only where the DNA matches it firmly. Clone sizes are given selectively: once, few, many, or a class where the clone is expanded.

size	V	D	J	CDR3	DNA
NA	TRBV5-1	TRBD1	TRBJ2-5	CASSLALQGAGETQYF	TGCGCCAGCAGCTTGGCCTTACAGGGGGCAGGGGAGACCCAGTACTTC
NA	TRBV28	TRBD1	TRBJ1-2	CAITRGQVRGYTF	TGTGCCATCACTCGGGGACAGGTTCGAGGCTACACCTTC
NA	TRBV10-3	TRBD1	TRBJ1-1	CAISELRDRGLGTEAFF	TGTGCCATCAGTGAGCTTCGGGACAGGGGGCTCGGCACTGAAGCTTTCTTT
NA	TRBV2	TRBD1	TRBJ2-7	CALSDRGWYEQYF	TGTGCCTTATCGGACAGGGGTTGGTACGAGCAGTACTTC
NA	TRBV10-3	TRBD2	TRBJ2-7	CAISESTAGALGQYF	TGTGCCATCAGTGAGTCGACGGCGGGAGCACTCGGGCAGTACTTC
NA	TRBV9	NA	TRBJ2-2	CASSVGRGRESGELFF	TGTGCCAGCAGCGTAGGGAGGGGACGGGAGTCGGGGGAGCTGTTTTTT
NA	TRBV11-2	TRBD1	TRBJ1-4	CASRSTTGQEKEKLFF	TGTGCCAGCAGATCGACTACGGGACAGGAAAAGGAAAAACTGTTTTTT
NA	TRBV28	TRBD2	TRBJ2-6	CASSLGAPYLAGAGANVLTF	TGTGCCAGCAGTTTAGGAGCCCCCTACTTAGCGGGAGCTGGGGCCAACGTCCTGACTTTC
NA	TRBV6-5	TRBD1	TRBJ1-2	CASSTVQGAPGGYTF	TGTGCCAGCAGTACCGTTCAGGGGGCGCCCGGCGGCTACACCTTC
few	TRBV7-9	TRBD1	TRBJ1-3	CASNTGVPGNTIYF	TGTGCCAGCAACACAGGGGTCCCTGGAAACACCATATATTTT
NA	TRBV28	NA	TRBJ1-5	CASTRGAGQPQHF	TGTGCCAGCACCCGGGGGGCTGGGCAGCCCCAGCATTTT
NA	TRBV18	NA	TRBJ1-2	CASSQDSFLYGYTF	TGTGCCAGCTCTCAGGACAGCTTCCTATATGGCTACACCTTC
NA	TRBV28	TRBD2	TRBJ2-5	CASAKLAGAFVGETQYF	TGTGCCAGCGCGAAACTAGCGGGAGCCTTCGTGGGAGAGACCCAGTACTTC
NA	TRBV4-3	NA	TRBJ1-2	CASSQDHGGGFTYGYTF	TGCGCCAGCAGCCAAGACCATGGCGGGGGGTTTACCTATGGCTACACCTTC
NA	TRBV4-3	NA	TRBJ2-7	CASSQDAWGAYEQYF	TGCGCCAGCAGCCAAGACGCGTGGGGGGCCTACGAGCAGTACTTC
NA	TRBV27	NA	TRBJ2-1	CASSDKPLADEQFF	TGTGCCAGCAGTGACAAGCCGCTAGCCGATGAGCAGTTCTTC
NA	TRBV7-9	NA	TRBJ2-5	CASSFETDLETQYF	TGTGCCAGCAGCTTTGAGACAGACCTAGAGACCCAGTACTTC
NA	TRBV16	NA	TRBJ1-1	CASSPYRDTEAFF	TGTGCCAGCAGCCCCTACAGGGACACTGAAGCTTTCTTT
NA	TRBV3-1/TRBV3-2	NA	TRBJ2-3	CASSPNSLTSTDTQYF	TGTGCCAGCAGCCCCAATTCGCTTACTAGCACAGATACGCAGTATTTT
once	TRBV7-2	TRBD2	TRBJ2-7	CASSLTSGTYEQYF	TGTGCCAGCAGCTTAACTAGCGGGACCTACGAGCAGTACTTC
NA	TRBV27	NA	TRBJ1-6	CASSFGAGARSPLHF	TGTGCCAGCAGTTTCGGGGCGGGGGCGAGGTCACCCCTCCACTTT
NA	TRBV7-9	TRBD1	TRBJ1-2	CASSFTQSGTGGHYGYTF	TGTGCCAGCAGCTTCACCCAATCCGGGACAGGGGGCCACTATGGCTACACCTTC
once	TRBV9	TRBD2	TRBJ2-7	CATWLAEPGEQYF	TGTGCCACCTGGCTAGCGGAGCCCGGCGAGCAGTACTTC
once	TRBV11-2	NA	TRBJ2-1	CASSLSRALDNEQFF	TGTGCCAGCAGCTTAAGTCGGGCCCTCGACAATGAGCAGTTCTTC
NA	TRBV7-3	NA	TRBJ1-5	CASSSIGPQHF	TGTGCCAGCAGCTCGATTGGCCCCCAGCATTTT
NA	TRBV28	TRBD1	TRBJ1-4	CASSLPLLRGLEKLFF	TGTGCCAGCAGTTTACCCCTGCTCAGGGGGCTGGAAAAACTGTTTTTT
once	TRBV5-4	TRBD2	TRBJ2-1	CASSLRTSGRVPSSYNEQFF	TGTGCCAGCAGCCTCCGGACTAGCGGGAGGGTACCGAGCTCCTACAATGAGCAGTTCTTC